The clone carrying this TCR beta chain showed up just a few times. The antigen is not known. This specimen comes from a study of T cell repertoires in cytomegalovirus infection. Study-wide context: Recently identified HLA-C-restricted CMV epitopes were used, and well-studied HLA-B-restricted CMV epitopes were used as well. Indications came from public TCR beta signatures; they pointed to CMV infection and to a matching HLA type.

TCRdb re-called the reads with MiXCR, one entry per CDR3 protein. Of 550,000 to 850,000 distinct CDR3 sequences detected, around 35% appear once; the ten largest clones hold over 15%. The sequencing used cultured PBMCs, collected from culture after CMV antigen stimulation. The TCR originated in a human donor in good health (CMV status not recorded). Some clones in this sample may be carry-over from other donors' samples.

The CDR3 sequence is CASRSGLPLLGETQYF. The CDR3, as DNA: TGTGCCAGCAGGTCGGGACTACCACTCCTTGGGGAGACCCAGTACTTC. The chain combines TRBV7-6 with TRBJ2-5; 7 nucleotides line up with TRBD2. Trimming removed 6 bases from V and 5 bases from J; junction bases left unmatched: 15. The CDR3 has 16 residues. Germline V gene sequence: CDR1 SGHVS, CDR2 FNYEAQ.